Many counts were recorded for the clone carrying this TCR beta chain. This sample was included in a study of low-dose radiotherapy and immunotherapy resistance in tumors. Study overall: Every 2 weeks, cohort 1 got 0.5 Gy, reaching 6.5 Gy to the planning target volume. Oral administration of aspirin 300 mg daily occurred for four cycles, commencing at cycle 1 day 1. The study administered intravenous cyclophosphamide at 200 mg/m2 every two weeks, one day ahead of radiation and immunotherapy.

Described time point: after trial treatment. Documented treatment: LDRT plus nivolumab, ipilimumab, low-dose cyclophosphamide and aspirin (RACIN trial). TRAV- and TRBV-specific primers were used for first-strand cDNA, which covered alpha and beta chains. PCR amplification of the TCRs was performed with Phusion for approximately 20 PCR cycles, and it relied on a constant-region primer together with a V-primer adapter. Following isolation, mRNA was amplified via in vitro transcription. TCRdb recomputed calls from the reads with MiXCR, one row per CDR3 protein. The sample contains around 100,000 distinct CDR3 sequences, under 25% of which appear only once. Germline CDR1 and CDR2: MNHEY and SMNVEV (reference sequence). J lost 7 bases, V lost 8 bases, and 10 bases had no gene match. This CDR3 is built from 14 residues.

The clonotype was recovered from a male donor with prostate cancer. This chain connects TRBV27 to TRBJ1-2, with 10 bases that match TRBD1. The sample consisted of PBMCs, taken after low-dose radiotherapy plus immunotherapy. The CDR3 DNA sequence: TGTGCCAGCGCATCCGGAGGACAGGGGGGTGGCTACACCTTC. This sequence encodes CASASGGQGGGYTF.